This is a list of T cell receptor beta chains from one sample in a study of response to subunit inactivated influenza vaccine. One entry per CDR3 protein results from TCRdb running MiXCR on the RT-PCR reads. The repertoire holds a few hundred thousand distinct CDR3 sequences, with approximately 21% as singletons. The source was PBMCs from blood, collected approximately 20 months after vaccination. The receptors come from a man aged 50 to 75 who received an inactivated influenza vaccine. CDR3s include the opening cysteine and the closing phenylalanine or tryptophan. D genes are given only for firm matches. Not every row has a clone size; where given, it reads once, few, many or a size class.

CDR3 | DNA | D | J | size | V
CASRGTGFHGYTF | TGTGCCAGCAGGGGGACAGGGTTTCATGGCTACACCTTC | TRBD1 | TRBJ1-2 | NA | TRBV6-1
CAISGEDYEQYF | TGTGCCATCAGTGGGGAGGACTACGAGCAGTACTTC | NA | TRBJ2-7 | NA | TRBV10-3
CASSPPPLGGYGNTIYF | TGTGCCAGCAGTCCCCCCCCTCTAGGAGGGTATGGAAACACCATATATTTT | NA | TRBJ1-3 | few | TRBV27
CASSLWTGDETQYF | TGCGCCAGCAGCTTGTGGACAGGGGACGAGACCCAGTACTTC | TRBD1 | TRBJ2-5 | NA | TRBV5-1
CSAFGNTEAFF | TGCAGTGCCTTCGGGAACACTGAAGCTTTCTTT | NA | TRBJ1-1 | many | TRBV20-1
CSANGWEGSYNEQFF | TGCAGTGCTAACGGCTGGGAAGGGTCCTACAATGAGCAGTTCTTC | NA | TRBJ2-1 | NA | TRBV20-1
CAWSPGDSNQPQHF | TGTGCCTGGAGCCCGGGTGATAGCAATCAGCCCCAGCATTTT | NA | TRBJ1-5 | NA | TRBV30
CASSYWAGESYQYF | TGTGCCAGCAGTTACTGGGCAGGGGAATCTTACCAGTATTTT | NA | TRBJ2-3 | NA | TRBV6-5
CSYPRGGEDEQFF | TGCAGCTACCCCCGGGGGGGAGAGGATGAGCAGTTCTTC | TRBD2 | TRBJ2-1 | NA | TRBV29-1
CASSPYNRRSYEQYF | TGTGCCAGCAGCCCTTACAACAGGCGATCCTACGAGCAGTACTTC | NA | TRBJ2-7 | few | TRBV6-1
CATRQGRENGYTF | TGTGCCACCAGACAGGGGAGAGAGAATGGCTACACCTTC | TRBD1 | TRBJ1-2 | NA | TRBV10-3
CASSAKGGDEQYF | TGTGCCAGCAGCGCAAAGGGGGGCGACGAGCAGTACTTC | NA | TRBJ2-7 | NA | TRBV2
CASSLARQGSDTQYF | TGCGCCAGCAGCTTGGCCCGACAGGGTTCAGATACGCAGTATTTT | TRBD1 | TRBJ2-3 | few | TRBV5-1
CASSQIQRPSGRDSYNEQFF | TGCGCCAGCAGCCAAATTCAGAGGCCTAGCGGGAGGGACTCCTACAATGAGCAGTTCTTC | TRBD2 | TRBJ2-1 | NA | TRBV4-1
CASTTPLGAGNTGELFF | TGTGCCAGTACCACCCCCCTGGGGGCAGGGAACACCGGGGAGCTGTTTTTT | NA | TRBJ2-2 | NA | TRBV19
CASSLPSTGAFF | TGTGCCAGCAGTTTACCATCAACAGGAGCTTTCTTT | NA | TRBJ1-1 | few | TRBV28
CASSRDPTGEQFF | TGTGCCAGCAGCCGGGACCCAACGGGTGAGCAGTTCTTC | NA | TRBJ2-1 | NA | TRBV7-9
CASSERGATNEKLFF | TGTGCCAGCAGTGAGAGAGGCGCGACTAATGAAAAACTGTTTTTT | NA | TRBJ1-4 | NA | TRBV6-1
CASSAGQGLGEQFF | TGTGCCAGCAGCGCAGGACAGGGGTTAGGTGAGCAGTTCTTC | TRBD1 | TRBJ2-1 | NA | TRBV7-2
CASSIDTGGTEAFF | TGTGCCAGTAGTATTGATACAGGGGGCACTGAAGCTTTCTTT | TRBD1 | TRBJ1-1 | NA | TRBV19
CASSLSLPWTEQYF | TGCGCCAGCAGCTTGTCCCTCCCTTGGACCGAGCAGTACTTC | NA | TRBJ2-7 | few | TRBV5-1
CASSNTGTAYNEQFF | TGCGCCAGCAGCAATACCGGGACAGCTTACAATGAGCAGTTCTTC | TRBD1 | TRBJ2-1 | NA | TRBV5-1
CASSRDPGRGNEQFF | TGTGCCAGCAGCCGGGACCCCGGGCGAGGCAATGAGCAGTTCTTC | NA | TRBJ2-1 | NA | TRBV5-5
CASSLDGGMNTEAFF | TGCGCCAGCAGCTTGGATGGAGGTATGAACACTGAAGCTTTCTTT | NA | TRBJ1-1 | few | TRBV5-1
CASSVAGDGTGELFF | TGTGCCAGCAGCGTAGCGGGAGACGGAACCGGGGAGCTGTTTTTT | NA | TRBJ2-2 | NA | TRBV9
CASRQTGTSNTEAFF | TGTGCCAGCAGACAAACCGGGACATCGAACACTGAAGCTTTCTTT | NA | TRBJ1-1 | NA | TRBV5-5